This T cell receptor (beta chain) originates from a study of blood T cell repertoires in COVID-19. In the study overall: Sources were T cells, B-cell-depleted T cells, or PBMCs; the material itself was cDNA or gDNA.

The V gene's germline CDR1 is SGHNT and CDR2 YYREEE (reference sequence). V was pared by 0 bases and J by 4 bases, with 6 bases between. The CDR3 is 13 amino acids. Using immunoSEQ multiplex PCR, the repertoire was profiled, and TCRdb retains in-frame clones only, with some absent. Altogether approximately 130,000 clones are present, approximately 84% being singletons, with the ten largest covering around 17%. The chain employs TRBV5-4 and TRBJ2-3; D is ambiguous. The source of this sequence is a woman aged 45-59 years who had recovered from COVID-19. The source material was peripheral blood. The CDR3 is CASSLVESDTQYF. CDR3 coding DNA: TGTGCCAGCAGCTTGGTAGAGTCAGATACGCAGTATTTT.